Each of the 3 T cell receptor beta chains below was sequenced from the same sample in a study of T-cell reconstitution after alpha-beta-depleted transplantation in children. Unique molecular identifiers were incorporated into the prepared TCRbeta library. TCRdb reprocessed the PCR reads with MiXCR, giving one entry per CDR3 protein. The sample contains about 200,000 distinct CDR3 sequences, approximately 6.9% of which appear only once. The specimen was PBMCs, collected before TCRalphabeta/CD19-depleted stem cell transplant. The receptors shown here come from a boy aged 2 to 10 with acute lymphoblastic leukemia, due to receive a stem cell transplant.

This clonotype was counted ten times or more. The chain has TRBV4-3 and TRBJ1-5; a possible D gene is TRBD1 (6 bases). There are 17 residues in the CDR3. V lost 0 bases and J 2 bases, leaving 14 bases between the germline ends. Germline lookup yields CDR1 LGHNA and CDR2 YSLEER. The CDR3 here is CASSQDWGAKGNQPQHF. The CDR3 nucleotides are TGCGCCAGCAGCCAAGATTGGGGGGCGAAAGGCAATCAGCCCCAGCATTTT.

This clonotype was recorded a few times. The chain has TRBV12-3 or TRBV12-4 and TRBJ1-1, with a possible D match to TRBD1 (6 bases). V was pared by 5 bases and J by 4 bases, with 23 bases between. The CDR3 is 17 amino acids. CDR3 nucleotide sequence: TGTGCCAGCAGTGACGACAGGATTTGGGGATTAAGCACTGAAGCTTTCTTT. It specifies CASSDDRIWGLSTEAFF.

This clonotype was seen ten or more times. This rearrangement joins TRBV28 to TRBJ2-7; TRBD1 matches 9 bases. CDR3 length equals 16 residues. Trimming took 5 bases from V and 4 from J; bases not matched to a gene: 12. Per the germline V gene, CDR1 is MDHEN and CDR2 is SYDVKM. This chain's CDR3 is CASSTSPGTGTYEQYF. The DNA for the CDR3 is TGTGCCAGCAGTACTAGTCCCGGGACAGGGACTTACGAGCAGTACTTC. The full variable domain, rest sourced from reference TRBV28 and TRBJ2-7, is DVKVTQSSRYLVKRTGEKVFLECVQDMDHENMFWYRQDPGLGLRLIYFSYDVKMKEKGDIPEGYSVSREKKERFSLILESASTNQTSMYLCASSTSPGTGTYEQYFGPGTRLTVT.